The rows below give T cell receptor beta chains drawn from one sample of a study of cytomegalovirus exposure and HLA in healthy donors. Repertoires were generated with immunoSEQ multiplex PCR, while TCRdb's copy carries only in-frame clones and drops some. This sample has some 68,000 clones, with just under 95% found just once. The specimen was PBMCs. These TCRs come from a young man in good health and CMV-seropositive. Each CDR3 is given with its conserved first and last residue. A D gene is named only where the DNA matches it firmly. The listing skips clone size in some rows; elsewhere it reads once, few, many or a size class.

d_call | j_call | v_call | clone_size | cdr3_aa | cdr3_nt
TRBD2 | TRBJ2-7 | TRBV7-9 | NA | CASSSPGLAGGEQYF | TGTGCCAGCAGCTCCCCGGGACTAGCGGGAGGCGAGCAGTACTTC
TRBD1 | TRBJ2-7 | TRBV5-1 | once | CASSFSGTALYEQYF | TGCGCCAGCAGCTTCTCCGGGACAGCCCTCTACGAGCAGTACTTC
NA | TRBJ2-1 | TRBV6-5 | NA | CASSPGAFFYNEQFF | TGTGCCAGCAGCCCAGGGGCGTTCTTTTACAATGAGCAGTTCTTC
NA | TRBJ1-5 | TRBV30 | NA | CAWSDGGQPQHF | TGTGCCTGGAGTGATGGAGGTCAGCCCCAGCATTTT
NA | TRBJ1-1 | TRBV19 | once | CASYTMTGEAFF | TGTGCCAGTTATACGATGACAGGTGAAGCTTTCTTT
NA | TRBJ1-5 | TRBV10-1 | NA | CASSEAGIHQPQHF | TGCGCCAGCAGTGAGGCAGGGATTCATCAGCCCCAGCATTTT
TRBD2 | TRBJ2-1 | TRBV11-2 | NA | CASSLVIGRGRDNEQFF | TGTGCCAGCAGCTTAGTGATCGGGCGGGGGAGGGACAATGAGCAGTTCTTC
TRBD1 | TRBJ2-1 | TRBV27 | NA | CASSFDRDSYNEQFF | TGTGCCAGCAGTTTCGACAGGGACTCCTACAATGAGCAGTTCTTC
TRBD1 | TRBJ2-3 | TRBV30 | once | CAWSPGGSTDTQYF | TGTGCCTGGAGTCCAGGGGGAAGCACAGATACGCAGTATTTT
TRBD2 | TRBJ2-7 | TRBV27 | NA | CASSFAGTSGTHEQYF | TGTGCCAGCAGTTTCGCCGGGACTAGCGGGACCCACGAGCAGTACTTC
NA | TRBJ2-7 | TRBV29-1 | NA | CSPGSDSSYEQYF | TGCAGCCCCGGGAGTGATAGCTCCTACGAGCAGTACTTC
NA | TRBJ1-3 | TRBV6-1 | NA | CASSESQEGNTIYF | TGTGCCAGCAGTGAATCACAGGAAGGAAACACCATATATTTT
NA | TRBJ2-2 | TRBV6-1 | medium-sized | CASSQRAAGELFF | TGTGCCAGCAGTCAACGCGCCGCCGGGGAGCTGTTTTTT
NA | TRBJ2-3 | TRBV14 | NA | CASRHRGLTQYF | TGTGCCAGCAGACACAGGGGACTCACGCAGTATTTT
NA | TRBJ1-2 | TRBV11-2 | NA | CASSLVRGSNYGYTF | TGTGCCAGCAGCTTAGTTCGGGGGAGCAACTATGGCTACACCTTC
NA | TRBJ1-1 | TRBV27 | NA | CASSFGGGTEAFF | TGTGCCAGCAGTTTTGGGGGGGGCACTGAAGCTTTCTTT
TRBD1 | TRBJ2-2 | TRBV2 | NA | CASSRTDRGRGGELFF | TGTGCCAGCAGCCGAACGGACAGGGGACGAGGCGGGGAGCTGTTTTTT
NA | TRBJ1-2 | TRBV15 | NA | CATRQGGSNYGYTF | TGTGCCACCAGGCAGGGAGGATCTAACTATGGCTACACCTTC
NA | TRBJ2-3 | TRBV11-2 | NA | CASSLEFRGGVDTQYF | TGTGCCAGCAGCTTAGAGTTTAGGGGGGGCGTAGATACGCAGTATTTT
TRBD2 | TRBJ2-1 | TRBV9 | NA | CASSSIWTSGGYNEQFF | TGTGCCAGCAGCTCTATCTGGACTAGCGGGGGGTACAATGAGCAGTTCTTC
TRBD2 | TRBJ2-1 | TRBV7-3 | NA | CASSRTGTTGSYNEQFF | TGTGCCAGCAGCCGAACCGGGACTACCGGCTCCTACAATGAGCAGTTCTTC
NA | TRBJ1-4 | TRBV2 | once | CASSDYSSNEKLFF | TGTGCCAGCAGTGATTACAGTTCCAATGAAAAACTGTTTTTT
TRBD2 | TRBJ2-1 | TRBV5-1 | NA | CASKRDYNNEQFF | TGCGCCAGTAAGAGGGACTACAACAATGAGCAGTTCTTC
TRBD1 | TRBJ2-7 | TRBV18 | NA | CASSPRDRGYEQYF | TGTGCCAGCTCACCCCGGGACAGAGGGTACGAGCAGTACTTC
TRBD2 | TRBJ2-1 | TRBV28 | once | CASSPTGLAAYNEQFF | TGTGCCAGCAGTCCAACCGGACTAGCGGCCTACAATGAGCAGTTCTTC
TRBD1 | TRBJ2-3 | TRBV10-1 | NA | CASSPRGTGGTDTQYF | TGCGCCAGCAGCCCTCGGGGGACAGGGGGCACAGATACGCAGTATTTT
NA | TRBJ2-7 | TRBV18 | NA | CASSPTVEAAEQYF | TGTGCCAGCTCACCTACCGTCGAGGCCGCCGAGCAGTACTTC
NA | TRBJ1-2 | TRBV28 | NA | CASSLQTGSYGYTF | TGTGCCAGCAGTTTACAGACGGGGTCTTATGGCTACACCTTC
NA | TRBJ1-2 | TRBV2 | NA | CASSEALGPTGYTF | TGTGCCAGCAGTGAAGCGCTTGGGCCAACGGGCTACACCTTC
NA | TRBJ2-7 | TRBV7-9 | NA | CASSLRRGPTYEQYF | TGTGCCAGCAGCTTAAGGCGGGGGCCAACCTACGAGCAGTACTTC
TRBD1 | TRBJ1-1 | TRBV5-1 | NA | CASSLTGGSTEAFF | TGCGCCAGCAGCCTAACAGGGGGTAGCACTGAAGCTTTCTTT
TRBD2 | TRBJ2-7 | TRBV4-1 | once | CASSQDLPSGFYEQYF | TGCGCCAGCAGCCAAGACCTTCCTAGCGGATTCTACGAGCAGTACTTC
NA | TRBJ1-3 | TRBV5-4 | NA | CASSYTGLVVGNTIYF | TGTGCCAGCAGCTACACGGGACTCGTGGTGGGAAACACCATATATTTT
NA | TRBJ2-3 | TRBV9 | NA | CASSVTNTDTQYF | TGTGCCAGCAGCGTTACTAACACAGATACGCAGTATTTT
NA | TRBJ1-1 | TRBV19 | NA | CASSPTGSMNTEAFF | TGTGCCAGTAGCCCGACAGGTAGCATGAACACTGAAGCTTTCTTT
NA | TRBJ1-4 | TRBV6-5 | NA | CASSTGIWEKLFF | TGTGCCAGTTCCACAGGGATTTGGGAAAAACTGTTTTTT
TRBD2 | TRBJ2-1 | TRBV7-6 | NA | CASSIASGLAERGSYNEQFF | TGTGCCAGCAGCATCGCCTCGGGACTAGCGGAGAGGGGCTCCTACAATGAGCAGTTCTTC
TRBD2 | TRBJ2-7 | TRBV27 | NA | CASSLRGTTYEQYF | TGTGCCAGCAGTTTACGGGGGACTACCTACGAGCAGTACTTC
NA | TRBJ1-5 | TRBV5-4 | NA | CASSLGQDQPQHF | TGTGCCAGCAGCTTGGGACAAGATCAGCCCCAGCATTTT
NA | TRBJ2-1 | TRBV7-3 | once | CASSLTGGAENNEQFF | TGTGCCAGCAGCTTAACTGGAGGGGCGGAAAATAATGAGCAGTTCTTC
TRBD1 | TRBJ2-7 | TRBV5-1 | NA | CASSSLTGSREQYF | TGCGCCAGCAGCTCACTGACAGGGTCAAGGGAGCAGTACTTC
TRBD1 | TRBJ2-1 | TRBV18 | NA | CASSPRTGSYNEQFF | TGTGCCAGCTCACCAAGGACAGGCTCCTACAATGAGCAGTTCTTC
NA | TRBJ2-1 | TRBV7-2 | NA | CASSDGAWGGEQFF | TGTGCCAGCAGCGACGGAGCCTGGGGAGGCGAGCAGTTCTTC
NA | TRBJ1-1 | TRBV29-1 | NA | CSVEGGNTEAFF | TGCAGCGTTGAAGGCGGGAACACTGAAGCTTTCTTT
NA | TRBJ1-1 | TRBV30 | NA | CAWSTEGGTEAFF | TGTGCCTGGAGTACGGAGGGTGGCACTGAAGCTTTCTTT
NA | TRBJ2-2 | TRBV5-1 | few | CASSLGAGELFF | TGCGCCAGCAGCTTGGGAGCCGGGGAGCTGTTTTTT